Listed below are T cell receptor beta chains from one sample, sequenced in a study of blood T cells in healthy people across ages. TCRdb called the 5' RACE reads again in MiXCR, with one record for every CDR3 protein. The sample lists 1,800,000 or so distinct CDR3 sequences; approximately 39% were seen once. The sequencing input was blood. The receptors were sampled from a human donor in good health. Each CDR3 is given with its conserved first and last residue. A D gene is named only where the DNA matches it firmly. Expanded clones are given a class, and other clones once, few, many or no size at all.

v_call	j_call	clone_size	d_call	cdr3_nt	cdr3_aa
TRBV6-1	TRBJ2-7	-	TRBD1	TGTGCCAGCAGTGACCCAGGGGGTCGCTCCTACGAGCAGTACTTC	CASSDPGGRSYEQYF
TRBV7-3	TRBJ2-1	-	TRBD2	TGTGCCAGCAGCTCGGGACTAGCGGGGCACAATGGGCAGTTCTTC	CASSSGLAGHNGQFF
TRBV11-3	TRBJ2-7	-	-	TGTGCCAGCAGCCCCCAGTCCTCGGTCTCCTACGAGCAGTACTTC	CASSPQSSVSYEQYF
TRBV7-2	TRBJ2-5	-	-	TGTGCCAGCAGCCCCACGTATCTGGCAGAGACCCAGTACTTC	CASSPTYLAETQYF
TRBV6-1	TRBJ2-7	-	-	TGTGCCAGCAGTGAAGACCAGCCGTACGAGCAGTACTTC	CASSEDQPYEQYF
TRBV7-2	TRBJ1-4	-	-	TGTGCCAGCAGCTTAGTAGGGGCCCTTAATGAAAAACTGTTTTTT	CASSLVGALNEKLFF
TRBV5-1	TRBJ2-1	-	-	TGCGCCAGCAGCTTGGAGGTCGGCGGAACCAGGGGAGCCTACAATGAGCAGTTCTTC	CASSLEVGGTRGAYNEQFF
TRBV30	TRBJ2-7	few	-	TGTGCCTGGAGTAGAGGGCAGACCTACGAGCAGTACTTC	CAWSRGQTYEQYF
TRBV20-1	TRBJ2-5	-	TRBD2	TGCAGTGCTCCTGAGTTCGCGGGGGGGCCCGCGGAGACCCAGTACTTC	CSAPEFAGGPAETQYF
TRBV24-1	TRBJ2-3	few	TRBD2	TGTGCCACCAGTGGATCGGGACTAGCGGGGGGGCACGATACGCAGTATTTT	CATSGSGLAGGHDTQYF
TRBV6-2/TRBV6-3	TRBJ2-5	-	-	TGTGCCAGCAGTTACGAGGCGGTTGAGACCCAGTACTTC	CASSYEAVETQYF
TRBV7-6	TRBJ1-1	-	TRBD1	TGTGCCAGCAGCAGCCCCGGGACAGGGGTGACGACTGAAGCTTTCTTT	CASSSPGTGVTTEAFF
TRBV5-1	TRBJ2-1	few	-	TGCGCCAGCAGCCCAGCGGTTACCTCCTACAATGAGCAGTTCTTC	CASSPAVTSYNEQFF
TRBV7-3	TRBJ2-3	-	-	TGTGCCAGCAGCAACCTGCTCGGCGATACAGATACGCAGTATTTT	CASSNLLGDTDTQYF
TRBV5-1	TRBJ1-1	once	TRBD1	TGCGCCAGCAGCGAAGGGACAGGGGTGGCGACTGAAGCTTTCTTT	CASSEGTGVATEAFF
TRBV20-1	TRBJ2-3	-	TRBD1	TGCAGTGCTTACGGACAGGGCACAGATACGCAGTATTTT	CSAYGQGTDTQYF
TRBV29-1	TRBJ2-3	few	TRBD1	TGCAGCGTTGAAAGGAGAGGGACAGGCCGGAGCACAGATACGCAGTATTTT	CSVERRGTGRSTDTQYF
TRBV2	TRBJ2-1	few	TRBD2	TGTGCCAGCAGTGAAGCGCTTCCGACTAGCGGGGGGGTCAACAATGAGCAGTTCTTC	CASSEALPTSGGVNNEQFF
TRBV29-1	TRBJ2-4	few	TRBD1	TGCAGCATCAGGGACAGAGCCAAAAACATTCAGTACTTC	CSIRDRAKNIQYF
TRBV5-1	TRBJ1-2	-	TRBD1	TGCGCCAGCAGCTTCTCGGGGACAGGGGGCCATGGCTACACCTTC	CASSFSGTGGHGYTF
TRBV7-3	TRBJ2-2	few	-	TGTGCCAGCAGCTTAGGAACTAGCTACACCGGGGAGCTGTTTTTT	CASSLGTSYTGELFF
TRBV7-2	TRBJ2-7	-	TRBD2	TGTGCCAGCAGCTTATTCATGCGGGGGGGTACCGACGAGCAGTACTTC	CASSLFMRGGTDEQYF
TRBV6-2/TRBV6-3	TRBJ2-3	-	TRBD2	TGTGCCAGCAGTTACTCGGGAGCGGGGATCACAGATACGCAGTATTTT	CASSYSGAGITDTQYF
TRBV12-3/TRBV12-4	TRBJ1-5	few	-	TGTGCCAGCAGTTTCGAAGGCGGGATGGAATTAGGTTGGCCCCAGCATTTT	CASSFEGGMELGWPQHF
TRBV11-2	TRBJ2-1	few	TRBD1	TGTGCCAGCAGCTTAGGGGGACAGGTCCTATTTGCAATAGACAATGAGCAGTTCTTC	CASSLGGQVLFAIDNEQFF
TRBV13	TRBJ2-1	-	-	TGTGCCAGCAGCTTTAGCGGACCGAGCTCCTACAATGAGCAGTTCTTC	CASSFSGPSSYNEQFF
TRBV7-2	TRBJ1-5	-	-	TGTGCCAGCAGCCTCTGTAGCAATCAGCCCCAGCATTTT	CASSLCSNQPQHF
TRBV7-9	TRBJ2-7	-	-	TGTGCCAGCAGCCCTGGACAGACCGACTACGAGCAGTACTTC	CASSPGQTDYEQYF
TRBV12-3/TRBV12-4	TRBJ1-5	-	-	TGTGCCAGCAGTTTGCTAGGTCTCAATCAGCCCCAGCATTTT	CASSLLGLNQPQHF
TRBV6-2/TRBV6-3	TRBJ2-1	-	TRBD2	TGTGCCAGCAGTTACGTAGCGGGGCTTGACAATGAGCAGTTCTTC	CASSYVAGLDNEQFF
TRBV29-1	TRBJ1-2	-	-	TGCAGCGTTGAAAGATTGAGAGGCTACACCTTC	CSVERLRGYTF
TRBV4-2	TRBJ2-3	few	TRBD2	TGTGCCGGTAGCGGGGGGGAAACCACAGATACGCAGTATTTT	CAGSGGETTDTQYF
TRBV7-2	TRBJ2-1	few	-	TGTGCCAGCAGCTTAGTCAGAGCAGGGAGTGAGCAGTTCTTC	CASSLVRAGSEQFF
TRBV29-1	TRBJ2-5	few	TRBD1	TGCAGCGCCAATACAGGGGTCGAGACCCAGTACTTC	CSANTGVETQYF
TRBV20-1	TRBJ2-4	-	-	TGCAGTGCTAGAGATCTTAAACCGACAGGGCGAGCGGGCTTGGAGAACATTCAGTACTTC	CSARDLKPTGRAGLENIQYF
TRBV12-3/TRBV12-4	TRBJ1-1	-	-	TGTGCCAGCAGTTTAGGGAGGGGACGGGTGAACACTGAAGCTTTCTTT	CASSLGRGRVNTEAFF
TRBV11-2	TRBJ1-6	few	TRBD1	TGTGCCAGCAGCTTACTCCTCCGGGACAGGGGTAATCCCCTCCACTTT	CASSLLLRDRGNPLHF
TRBV10-2	TRBJ2-7	few	-	TGCGCCAGCAGTGTTGGGGATCGGAGGAACGAGCAGTACTTC	CASSVGDRRNEQYF
TRBV30	TRBJ1-5	-	-	TGTGCCTGGAGAATGGCCTTGGGGCCCCAGCATTTT	CAWRMALGPQHF
TRBV6-2/TRBV6-3	TRBJ1-1	-	-	TGTGCCAGCAGCAACCACAGGGTTAGGACTGAAGCTTTCTTT	CASSNHRVRTEAFF
TRBV28	TRBJ2-6	-	TRBD1	TGTGCCAGCAGTACCTCGGAACGGACAGGGGGCCTATCTGGGGCCAACGTCCTGACTTTC	CASSTSERTGGLSGANVLTF
TRBV6-5	TRBJ1-1	-	-	TGTGCCAGCAGTTCCACGGCCCCCCGGACTGAAGCTTTCTTT	CASSSTAPRTEAFF
TRBV2	TRBJ1-5	-	TRBD1	TGTGCCAGCGGGATGGGACAGCCCAATCAGCCCCAGCATTTT	CASGMGQPNQPQHF
TRBV5-4	TRBJ2-4	-	TRBD1	TGTGCCAGCAGTCCGGGACAGGGTTTCAACATTCAGTACTTC	CASSPGQGFNIQYF
TRBV6-5	TRBJ2-3	-	-	TGTGCCAGCAGGCTCGGGATAGGGGGCACAGATACGCAGTATTTT	CASRLGIGGTDTQYF
TRBV6-4	TRBJ2-7	-	TRBD1	TGTGTCAGCAGGGACAGCGGGCAGTACTTC	CVSRDSGQYF
TRBV7-9	TRBJ2-3	few	TRBD1	TGTGCCAGCAGCTCTAGACCAGGGGGAACAGATACGCAGTATTTT	CASSSRPGGTDTQYF
TRBV28	TRBJ2-7	few	TRBD2	TGTGCCAGCATGGGGGGGAACTCCTACGAGCAGTACTTC	CASMGGNSYEQYF